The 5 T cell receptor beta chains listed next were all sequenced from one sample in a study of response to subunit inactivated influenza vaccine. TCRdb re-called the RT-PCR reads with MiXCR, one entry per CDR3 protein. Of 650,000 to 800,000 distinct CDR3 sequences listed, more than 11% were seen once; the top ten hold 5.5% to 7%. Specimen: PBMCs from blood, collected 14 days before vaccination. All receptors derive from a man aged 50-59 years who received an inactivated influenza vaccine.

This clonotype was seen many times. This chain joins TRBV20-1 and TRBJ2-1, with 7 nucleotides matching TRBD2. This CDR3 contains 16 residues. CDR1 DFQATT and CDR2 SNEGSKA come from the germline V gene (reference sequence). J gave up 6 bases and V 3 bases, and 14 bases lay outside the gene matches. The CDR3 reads CSARELAFPGGNEQFF. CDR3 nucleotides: TGCAGTGCTAGGGAACTAGCGTTCCCCGGGGGCAATGAGCAGTTCTTC.

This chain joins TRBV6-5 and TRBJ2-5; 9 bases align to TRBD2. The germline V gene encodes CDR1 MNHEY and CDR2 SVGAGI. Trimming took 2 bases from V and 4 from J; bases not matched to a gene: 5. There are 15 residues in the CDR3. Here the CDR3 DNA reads TGTGCCAGCAGTTACAGGCGGGGGGGCAGAGAGACCCAGTACTTC. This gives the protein CASSYRRGGRETQYF.

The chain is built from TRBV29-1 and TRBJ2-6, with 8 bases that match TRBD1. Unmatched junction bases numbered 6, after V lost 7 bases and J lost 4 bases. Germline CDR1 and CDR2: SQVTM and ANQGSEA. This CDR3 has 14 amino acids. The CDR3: CSAGQGAGANVLTF. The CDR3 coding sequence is TGCAGCGCTGGACAGGGAGCCGGGGCCAACGTCCTGACTTTC.

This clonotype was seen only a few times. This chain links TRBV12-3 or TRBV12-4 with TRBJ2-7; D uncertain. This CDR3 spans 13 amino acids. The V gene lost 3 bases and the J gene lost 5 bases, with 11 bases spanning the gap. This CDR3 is CASSLLGFNEQYF. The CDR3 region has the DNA TGTGCCAGCAGTTTGCTAGGGTTCAACGAGCAGTACTTC.

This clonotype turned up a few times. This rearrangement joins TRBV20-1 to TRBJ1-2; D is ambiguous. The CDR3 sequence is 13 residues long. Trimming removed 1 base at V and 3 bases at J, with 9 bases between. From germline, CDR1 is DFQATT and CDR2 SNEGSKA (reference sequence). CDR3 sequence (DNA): TGCAGTGCTAGAGTGGGTGTTGACTATGGCTACACCTTC. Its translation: CSARVGVDYGYTF.